Sequencing of this T cell receptor beta chain was carried out in a study of response to subunit inactivated influenza vaccine. Whole-study findings and limits: Few additional T cells are recruited per seasonal influenza vaccination, authors suggested.

V lost 0 bases and J lost 5, with 13 bases in between. The CDR3 has 16 amino acids. Looked up from germline, CDR1 is LNHNV and CDR2 is YYDKDF (reference sequence). This clonotype was counted only a few times. Antigen unknown. MiXCR, run by TCRdb on the RT-PCR reads, gives a single entry per CDR3 protein. The sample has 500,000 to 700,000 distinct CDR3 sequences, around 25% seen once; the top ten hold approximately 3%. These same data were also listed under a study on T cells expressing NK-cell markers. This second study says: 5'RACE template switching with UMIs generated TCR beta cDNA. Several experiments added an anti-gamma-delta TCR antibody to sort only alpha-beta TCR T cells. Whether expanded NKG2C+ T cell clones recognized HCMV stayed uncertain.

This TCR came from a man aged 50-59 years who received an inactivated influenza vaccine. J is TRBJ1-4 and V is TRBV15; D call uncertain. The sample was CD4+ T cells sorted from PBMCs, taken 11 to 12 days after vaccination. DNA of the CDR3: TGTGCCACCAGCAGAGATCCCGCGGGTTCGAATGAAAAACTGTTTTTT. It specifies CATSRDPAGSNEKLFF.